This T cell receptor beta chain was profiled in a study of blood T cell repertoires in COVID-19. Sequencing used immunoSEQ multiplex PCR; TCRdb keeps in-frame clones, though not all of them. The table records 200,000 or so clones, roughly nine tenths of them present only once. Germline-derived CDR1 and CDR2 are MDHEN and SYDVKM. This CDR3 spans 11 amino acids. Trimming removed 2 bases from V and 15 bases from J, with 11 bases in between. The sequence came from a man aged 30 to 45 who had recovered from COVID-19. The chain links TRBV28 to TRBJ2-4; D not certain. The material sequenced was PBMCs or T cells enriched from blood (not recorded which). CDR3 sequence: CASSLPPDWYF. For the CDR3, the DNA is TGTGCCAGCAGTTTACCCCCAGATTGGTACTTC.